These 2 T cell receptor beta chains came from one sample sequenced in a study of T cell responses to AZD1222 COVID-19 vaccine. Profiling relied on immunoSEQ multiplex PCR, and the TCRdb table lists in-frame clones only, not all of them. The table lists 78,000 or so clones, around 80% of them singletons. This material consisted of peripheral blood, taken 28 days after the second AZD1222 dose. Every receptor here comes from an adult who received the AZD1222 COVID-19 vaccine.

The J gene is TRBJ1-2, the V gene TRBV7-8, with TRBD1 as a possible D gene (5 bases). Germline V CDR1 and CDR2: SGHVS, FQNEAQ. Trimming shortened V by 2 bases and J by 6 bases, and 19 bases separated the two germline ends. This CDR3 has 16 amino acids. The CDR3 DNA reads TGTGCCAGCAGCTTATACTGGGACCCCGGGAGGGATGGCTACACCTTC. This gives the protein CASSLYWDPGRDGYTF.

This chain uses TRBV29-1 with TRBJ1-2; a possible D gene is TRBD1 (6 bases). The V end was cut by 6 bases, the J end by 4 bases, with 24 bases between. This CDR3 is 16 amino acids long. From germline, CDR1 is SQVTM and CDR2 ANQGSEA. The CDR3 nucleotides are TGCAGCGTCCCCCTTAAGGGGGGCGCGTGGGTCTATGGCTACACCTTC. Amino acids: CSVPLKGGAWVYGYTF.